The 29 T cell receptor beta chains below come from one sample, sequenced in a study of blood T cell repertoires in COVID-19. Libraries were prepared by immunoSEQ multiplex PCR; TCRdb keeps only in-frame clonotypes and omits some of them. Among around 280,000 clones, around 90% were seen once, and the ten largest hold about 1.7%. Material for sequencing was PBMCs or T cells enriched from blood (not recorded which). The receptors shown here come from a woman aged 18-29 years with acute COVID-19.

The V gene is TRBV5-1, the J gene TRBJ1-5; D unresolved. V gave up 4 bases and J gave up 4 bases, with 12 bases separating them. This CDR3 has 14 amino acids. The germline gives CDR1 SGHRS, CDR2 YFSETQ. CDR3 DNA sequence: TGCGCCAGCAGCCCCGGCGGGGAGAATCAGCCCCAGCATTTT. Protein sequence: CASSPGGENQPQHF.

The chain combines TRBV7-9 with TRBJ2-3, with D maybe TRBD1 (5 bases). CDR3 length: 15 residues. V lost 5 bases and J 4 bases, leaving 16 bases between the germline ends. Germline V lookup: CDR1 SEHNR, CDR2 FQNEAQ (reference sequence). Here the CDR3 DNA reads TGTGCCAGCAGCCCTATTTTAGCACAGGCAGATACGCAGTATTTT. Protein sequence: CASSPILAQADTQYF.

This rearrangement joins TRBV7-6 to TRBJ2-3; 7 bases line up with TRBD2. Germline loops: CDR1 SGHVS, CDR2 FNYEAQ. The length of the CDR3 is 21 residues. The V and J ends lost 0 bases and 2 bases, in that order; junction bases with no gene match: 20. As DNA, the CDR3 is TGTGCCAGCAGCTTAGCGGTTCGGGGGGAGCGGGTTCACCGCCTCACAGATACGCAGTATTTT. This codes for CASSLAVRGERVHRLTDTQYF. The entire variable domain, with the rest obtained from reference TRBV7-6 and TRBJ2-3, is as follows: GAGVSQSPRYKVTKRGQDVALRCDPISGHVSLYWYRQALGQGPEFLTYFNYEAQQDKSGLPNDRFSAERPEGSISTLTIQRTEQRDSAMYRCASSLAVRGERVHRLTDTQYFGPGTRLTVL.

The chain is built from TRBV7-8 and TRBJ1-3; TRBD1 agrees at 7 bases. The V segment lost 1 base and the J segment 4 bases; nucleotides outside the gene matches: 7. This CDR3 is 16 amino acids long. Germline-derived CDR1 and CDR2 are SGHVS and FQNEAQ. As DNA, the CDR3 is TGTGCCAGCAGCTTAGAGTCAGGGGGGTTGGGAAACACCATATATTTT. Amino acids: CASSLESGGLGNTIYF.

The V gene is TRBV11-2, the J gene TRBJ1-1; D is perhaps TRBD1 (6 bases). The germline gives CDR1 SGHAT, CDR2 FQNNGV. Trimming took 4 bases from V and 11 from J, leaving 20 bases between them. The CDR3 length is 14 residues. CDR3 sequence (DNA): TGTGCCAGCAGCTCTTCGGACAGCCTATCATACGCTTTCTTT. It translates to CASSSSDSLSYAFF.

V and J are TRBV10-2 and TRBJ2-7, with TRBD2 matching over 7 bases. With V trimmed by 6 bases and J by 2 bases, 4 bases remained unmatched. The CDR3 covers 13 residues. In germline, CDR1 is WSHSY, CDR2 SAAADI. For the CDR3, the DNA is TGCGCCAGCAGGGGAGGGGTAGCCTACGAGCAGTACTTC. This sequence encodes CASRGGVAYEQYF.

The chain carries TRBV19 and TRBJ1-5; D gene uncertain. This CDR3 region has 12 residues. The V gene lost 5 bases and the J gene lost 2 bases, with 4 bases spanning the gap. Germline V lookup: CDR1 LNHDA, CDR2 SQIVND (reference sequence). DNA of the CDR3: TGTGCCAGTAGTGAGGGCAATCAGCCCCAGCATTTT. This encodes CASSEGNQPQHF.

The chain is built from TRBV7-2 and TRBJ2-1; D may be TRBD1 (5 bases). With 4 bases removed from V and 3 bases from J, the gap between germline ends came to 10 bases. Per germline, CDR1 SGHTA and CDR2 FQGNSA. This CDR3 has 14 amino acids. CDR3 amino acids: CASSSQVIYNEQFF. The DNA of the CDR3 is TGTGCCAGCAGCTCACAGGTGATCTACAATGAGCAGTTCTTC. Variable domain in full (rest from reference TRBV7-2 and TRBJ2-1): GAGVSQSPSNKVTEKGKDVELRCDPISGHTALYWYRQSLGQGLEFLIYFQGNSAPDKSGLPSDRFSAERTGGSVSTLTIQRTQQEDSAVYLCASSSQVIYNEQFFGPGTRLTVL.

V and J are TRBV6-2 or TRBV6-3 and TRBJ1-4; D unclear. The V end was cut by 4 bases, the J end by 4 bases, with 22 bases between. CDR3 length equals 18 residues. CDR1 and CDR2 from the germline V gene are MNHEY and SVGEGT. Here the CDR3 DNA reads TGTGCCAGCAGTTTCCTCCCCTCTTCCTGGGCCCTTAATGAAAAACTGTTTTTT. Translating gives CASSFLPSSWALNEKLFF.

Only one count was recorded for this clone. The V call is TRBV13, the J call TRBJ2-7; 12 nucleotides agree with TRBD2. Germline V lookup: CDR1 PRHDT, CDR2 FYEKMQ (reference sequence). This CDR3 is built from 17 residues. V was clipped by 5 bases and J by 3 bases; unmatched bases: 11. The CDR3 loop reads CASSTSTSLAGGYEQYF. In DNA form, the CDR3 reads TGTGCCAGCAGCACTAGTACCTCACTAGCGGGAGGCTACGAGCAGTACTTC.

The chain combines TRBV27 with TRBJ1-1; 9 bases match TRBD1. The trim removed 5 bases at V and 4 bases at J, leaving 8 bases unmatched. The CDR3 contains 15 residues. From germline, CDR1 is MNHEY and CDR2 SMNVEV (reference sequence). Here the CDR3 reads CASSTYRGRGTEAFF. The CDR3 DNA reads TGTGCCAGCAGTACCTACAGGGGGCGCGGCACTGAAGCTTTCTTT.

The J gene is TRBJ1-2, the V gene TRBV7-8, with D maybe TRBD1 (5 bases). CDR1 and CDR2 from the germline V gene are SGHVS and FQNEAQ. CDR3 length: 15 amino acids. V was cut by 5 bases and J by 4 bases, with 17 bases left in between. DNA for the CDR3: TGTGCCAGCAGCCGTGATTACGGGCAGGGCTATGGCTACACCTTC. This sequence encodes CASSRDYGQGYGYTF.

This rearrangement joins TRBV4-2 to TRBJ2-7, with 9 bases aligning to TRBD2. Losses at the gene ends were 1 base for V and 4 bases for J; bases not matched to a gene: 11. Germline CDR1 reads LGHNA; CDR2 reads YNFKEQ. This CDR3 comprises 17 residues. The chain's CDR3 is CASSQAGGGTSSYEQYF. The CDR3, as DNA: TGTGCCAGCAGCCAAGCGGGGGGCGGGACTAGCAGTTACGAGCAGTACTTC.

This clone has only a few counts. V usage is TRBV19 and J usage is TRBJ2-1, with 11 bases fitting TRBD2. V was pared by 4 bases and J by 7 bases, with 9 bases of the junction left unmatched. The germline V gene encodes CDR1 LNHDA and CDR2 SQIVND (reference sequence). This CDR3 is 16 amino acids long. CDR3 region: CASSTPSGRTGNEQFF. Written as DNA, the CDR3 is TGTGCCAGTAGTACCCCTAGCGGGAGGACAGGAAATGAGCAGTTCTTC.

The chain couples TRBV6-5 to TRBJ2-3; 7 bases are a match to TRBD1. Germline loops: CDR1 MNHEY, CDR2 SVGAGI. CDR3 length equals 12 residues. After removal of 8 bases from V and 4 bases from J, the junction contained 3 bases not matched to a gene. The CDR3 is CASLQGPDTQYF. The CDR3, as DNA: TGTGCCAGCCTACAGGGGCCAGATACGCAGTATTTT.

This chain uses TRBV7-6 with TRBJ2-1, with TRBD2 identical over 11 bases. The length of the CDR3 is 15 residues. J gave up 4 bases and V 4 bases, and 3 bases lay outside the gene matches. Germline-derived CDR1 and CDR2 are SGHVS and FNYEAQ. CDR3 protein: CASSSLAGAYNEQFF. CDR3 bases: TGTGCCAGCAGCTCACTAGCGGGAGCTTACAATGAGCAGTTCTTC. Full variable domain (rest looked up from reference TRBV7-6 and TRBJ2-1): GAGVSQSPRYKVTKRGQDVALRCDPISGHVSLYWYRQALGQGPEFLTYFNYEAQQDKSGLPNDRFSAERPEGSISTLTIQRTEQRDSAMYRCASSSLAGAYNEQFFGPGTRLTVL.

V and J are TRBV24-1 and TRBJ2-3, with D maybe TRBD2 (6 bases). The length of the CDR3 is 16 residues. Germline CDR1 is KGHDR and CDR2 is SFDVKD. V lost 6 bases and J 1 base, leaving 16 bases between the germline ends. The CDR3 spells CATSPGSKSGTDTQYF. CDR3 nucleotides: TGTGCCACCAGTCCCGGGAGCAAGTCTGGCACAGATACGCAGTATTTT.

This clone came up once. The chain carries TRBV5-1 and TRBJ1-2; D unclear. Germline CDR1 SGHRS, CDR2 YFSETQ. Between the trimmed V and J ends, which lost 3 bases and 2 bases, there was a span of 17 bases. This CDR3 region has 16 residues. The CDR3 DNA reads TGCGCCAGCAGCTCGGGGAGACCGCGCATCAACTATGGCTACACCTTC. The encoded protein is CASSSGRPRINYGYTF.

The chain has TRBV11-1 and TRBJ2-5, with 8 bases matching TRBD1. The CDR3 spans 15 residues. Trimming removed 5 bases from V and 1 base from J; junction bases left unmatched: 6. Germline CDR1 is SGHAT and CDR2 is FQDESV (reference sequence). The CDR3 nucleotides read TGTGCCAGCAGCCCCGACAGGGGTCCCCAAGAGACCCAGTACTTC. As protein: CASSPDRGPQETQYF.

This clone was seen more than once but under ten times. The rearrangement links TRBV28 to TRBJ1-2, with D maybe TRBD1 (5 bases). This CDR3 is 14 amino acids long. Germline values: CDR1 MDHEN, CDR2 SYDVKM. V was trimmed by 3 bases and J by 0 bases, leaving 8 bases between them. DNA of the CDR3: TGTGCCAGCAGTTTCCCGACAGCTAACTATGGCTACACCTTC. This sequence encodes CASSFPTANYGYTF.

This chain's CDR3 is CASSNDRVEGYTF. CDR3 in DNA: TGTGCCAGCAGCAACGACAGGGTCGAGGGCTACACCTTC. J is TRBJ1-2 and V is TRBV6-2 or TRBV6-3; 7 bases fit TRBD1. With V trimmed by 6 bases and J by 8 bases, 9 bases remained unmatched. Germline CDR1 reads MNHEY; CDR2 reads SVGEGT. The CDR3 is made up of 13 amino acids.

The chain recombines TRBV7-2 with TRBJ2-1; the match to TRBD2 covers 16 bases. The ends lost 0 bases at V and 7 bases at J; junction bases unmatched: 15. The CDR3 has 21 amino acids. Germline V gene sequence: CDR1 SGHTA, CDR2 FQGNSA. The CDR3 loop reads CASSLAIPGLAGGPSGNEQFF. The CDR3 bases are TGTGCCAGCAGCTTAGCCATTCCGGGACTAGCGGGAGGGCCCTCGGGTAATGAGCAGTTCTTC.

V usage is TRBV28 and J usage is TRBJ2-3, with 8 bases aligning to TRBD2. The length of the CDR3 is 17 residues. V lost 4 bases to trimming and J lost 4 bases; unmatched junction nucleotides: 13. Germline V gene lookup returns CDR1 MDHEN and CDR2 SYDVKM. CDR3 bases: TGTGCCAGCAGTTCCCCCGGTTCGAGCGGGAGTGCAGATACGCAGTATTTT. Protein: CASSSPGSSGSADTQYF.

V usage is TRBV19 and J usage is TRBJ2-2; 8 nucleotides line up with TRBD1. Looked up from germline, CDR1 is LNHDA and CDR2 is SQIVND (reference sequence). V gave up 3 bases and J gave up 3 bases; unmatched junction bases: 3. CDR3 length: 15 amino acids. CDR3 bases: TGTGCCAGTAGTATTCTGGGACAGGACACCGGGGAGCTGTTTTTT. Translating gives CASSILGQDTGELFF.

Concerning this clone: Compared with germline, one end of the junction differs, possibly owing to a read error. This rearrangement joins TRBV5-5 to TRBJ2-5; possibly TRBD2 for D (6 bases). The CDR3 contains 14 residues. Germline V gives CDR1 SGHKS, CDR2 YYEKEE (reference sequence). DNA for the CDR3: TGTGCCAGCAACTTGCCCGGGGGCCAAGAGACCCAGTACTTC. Translation: CASNLPGGQETQYF.

The V call is TRBV21-1, the J call TRBJ2-3; TRBD1 is the table's D call, not checked against the DNA. TRBV21-1 has pseudogene status. This CDR3 spans 18 amino acids. CDR3 residues: CASSPRDREDRGTDTQYF. The CDR3 region has the DNA TGTGCCAGCAGCCCCCGGGACAGGGAGGATCGGGGCACAGATACGCAGTATTTT.

The V call is TRBV5-4, the J call TRBJ2-6, with unresolved D. V was clipped by 2 bases and J by 2 bases, with 14 bases between them. The CDR3 totals 17 residues. Germline V gene sequence: CDR1 SGHNT, CDR2 YYREEE (reference sequence). CDR3 in amino acids: CASSFPGRLAGANVLTF. CDR3 coding DNA: TGTGCCAGCAGCTTTCCTGGCAGGTTGGCTGGGGCCAACGTCCTGACTTTC.

The chain employs TRBV5-1 and TRBJ2-1; D is possibly TRBD2 (6 bases). Trimming removed 0 bases from V and 2 bases from J, with 15 bases in between. CDR1 and CDR2 (germline): SGHRS, YFSETQ. The CDR3 is 17 amino acids. CDR3 nucleotide sequence: TGCGCCAGCAGCTTGGCTGACTGGTTAGCGGCCTACAATGAGCAGTTCTTC. It encodes CASSLADWLAAYNEQFF. The full variable domain, in which reference TRBV5-1 and TRBJ2-1 provide the parts outside the CDR3, is KAGVTQTPRYLIKTRGQQVTLSCSPISGHRSVSWYQQTPGQGLQFLFEYFSETQRNKGNFPGRFSGRQFSNSRSEMNVSTLELGDSALYLCASSLADWLAAYNEQFFGPGTRLTVL.

This clone was seen only once. The genes are TRBV7-9 and TRBJ1-2; D gene uncertain. Trimming removed 5 bases from V and 0 bases from J, with 4 bases in between. This CDR3 has 12 amino acids. Germline CDR1 SEHNR, CDR2 FQNEAQ (reference sequence). The CDR3 protein is CASSLANYGYTF. CDR3 nucleotide sequence: TGTGCCAGCAGCCTCGCTAACTATGGCTACACCTTC.